Sequencing of this T cell receptor beta chain was carried out in a study of cytomegalovirus exposure and HLA in healthy donors. Some clones are missing from TCRdb's copy, which holds only in-frame ones; the method was immunoSEQ multiplex PCR. This table holds hundreds of thousands of clones, roughly 88% found once. CDR3 length: 13 residues. The germline V gene encodes CDR1 MGHRA and CDR2 YSYEKL. The ends were cut back, 4 bases at V and 8 bases at J, with 14 bases in the middle. The chain couples TRBV4-1 to TRBJ1-2, with D uncertain. The origin of this receptor is a woman between 18 and 29 years old in good health and CMV-seronegative. The sequencing sample was made of PBMCs. DNA for the CDR3: TGCGCCAGCAGCCCCCAGTTGATGAACGGCTACACCTTC. This sequence encodes CASSPQLMNGYTF.